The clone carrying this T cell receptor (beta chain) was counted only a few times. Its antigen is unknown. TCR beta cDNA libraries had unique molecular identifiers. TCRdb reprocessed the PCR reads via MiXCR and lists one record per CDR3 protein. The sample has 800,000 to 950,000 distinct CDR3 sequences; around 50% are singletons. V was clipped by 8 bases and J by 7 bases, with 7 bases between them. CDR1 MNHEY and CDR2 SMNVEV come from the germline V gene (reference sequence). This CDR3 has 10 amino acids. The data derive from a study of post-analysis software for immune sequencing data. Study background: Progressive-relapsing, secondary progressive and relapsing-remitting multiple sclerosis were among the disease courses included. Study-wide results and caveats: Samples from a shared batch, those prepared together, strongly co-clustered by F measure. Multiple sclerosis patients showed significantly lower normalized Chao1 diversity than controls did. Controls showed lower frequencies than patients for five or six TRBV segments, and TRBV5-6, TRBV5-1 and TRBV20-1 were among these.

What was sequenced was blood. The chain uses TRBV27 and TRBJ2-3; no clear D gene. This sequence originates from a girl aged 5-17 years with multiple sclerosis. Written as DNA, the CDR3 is TGTGCCAGCGGTATAAATACGCAGTATTTT. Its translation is CASGINTQYF.